The 13 T cell receptor beta chains presented below share a single source sample, sequenced in a study of glioma-infiltrating T cells after dendritic cell vaccination. This table comes from immunoSEQ multiplex PCR, and its TCRdb copy is limited to in-frame clones, with some not included. Of about 82,000 clones listed, around 90% are singletons. Specimen: blood, collected before dendritic cell vaccination. Source of these receptors: a human donor with glioblastoma.

The V and J genes are TRBV5-1 and TRBJ2-1, with TRBD2 identical over 7 bases. After removal of 1 base from V and 2 bases from J, the junction contained 6 bases not matched to a gene. The CDR3 length is 16 residues. Germline V gives CDR1 SGHRS, CDR2 YFSETQ. CDR3 nucleotides: TGCGCCAGCAGCTTGTCGACGGGGGGTACCTACAATGAGCAGTTCTTC. It encodes CASSLSTGGTYNEQFF. The variable domain in full, with the rest retrieved from reference TRBV5-1 and TRBJ2-1, is KAGVTQTPRYLIKTRGQQVTLSCSPISGHRSVSWYQQTPGQGLQFLFEYFSETQRNKGNFPGRFSGRQFSNSRSEMNVSTLELGDSALYLCASSLSTGGTYNEQFFGPGTRLTVL.

V gene TRBV5-1 combines with J gene TRBJ2-1, with 11 bases aligning to TRBD2. V was clipped by 0 bases and J by 6 bases; unmatched bases: 5. Germline V gives CDR1 SGHRS, CDR2 YFSETQ. The CDR3 runs to 16 residues. Here the CDR3 reads CASSLGVAGGLNEQFF. CDR3 DNA: TGCGCCAGCAGCTTGGGGGTAGCGGGGGGGCTCAATGAGCAGTTCTTC.

This clone came up once. This chain connects TRBV6-5 to TRBJ1-6, with D perhaps matching TRBD1 (5 bases). V lost 4 bases, J lost 10 bases, and 20 bases lay in between. This CDR3 region has 16 residues. The germline V gene has CDR1 MNHEY and CDR2 SVGAGI. CDR3: CASSSRGGSAKSPLHF. The CDR3 DNA is TGTGCCAGCAGTTCGAGGGGAGGAAGCGCGAAATCACCCCTCCACTTT.

The chain has TRBV28 and TRBJ1-2; no firm D call. This CDR3 region has 14 residues. V was shortened by 5 bases and J by 0 bases, with 10 bases between the two germline ends. CDR1 MDHEN and CDR2 SYDVKM come from the germline V gene. This CDR3 reads CASSVYVANYGYTF. The CDR3 DNA is TGTGCCAGCAGTGTATACGTAGCTAACTATGGCTACACCTTC.

The rearrangement joins TRBV6-5 to TRBJ2-3, with 9 bases identical to TRBD1. The CDR3 is 14 amino acids. The trim removed 5 bases at V and 5 bases at J, leaving 5 bases unmatched. From germline, CDR1 is MNHEY and CDR2 SVGAGI. CDR3 protein: CASSRDRGEDTQYF. For the CDR3, the DNA is TGTGCCAGCAGTCGAGACAGGGGGGAAGATACGCAGTATTTT.

The CDR3 here is CASSVAPTSGGHNEQFF. CDR3 DNA sequence: TGTGCCAGCAGCGTAGCTCCGACTAGCGGGGGCCACAATGAGCAGTTCTTC. The V gene is TRBV9, the J gene TRBJ2-1; 12 bases are shared with TRBD2. CDR3 length equals 17 residues. V shed 0 bases and J 5 bases; nucleotides not matched to a gene: 6. Germline V gene lookup returns CDR1 SGDLS and CDR2 YYNGEE.

This chain uses TRBV6-5 with TRBJ2-7, with 9 bases aligning to TRBD2. Germline CDR1 is MNHEY and CDR2 is SVGAGI. Trimming took 2 bases from V and 2 from J; bases not matched to a gene: 7. The CDR3 length is 16 residues. The CDR3 DNA follows: TGTGCCAGCAGTTACCTAGCGGGACCTAAGGCCTACGAGCAGTACTTC. This translates into CASSYLAGPKAYEQYF.

The chain carries TRBV2 and TRBJ1-1; 8 positions agree with TRBD1. Losses at the gene ends were 6 bases for V and 0 bases for J; bases not matched to a gene: 9. CDR3 length: 16 amino acids. CDR1 SNHLY and CDR2 FYNNEI come from the germline V gene. CDR3 sequence reads: CASRPGQGVMNTEAFF. As DNA, the CDR3 is TGTGCCAGCAGGCCCGGACAGGGTGTAATGAACACTGAAGCTTTCTTT.

The chain recombines TRBV5-1 with TRBJ1-3; D may be TRBD1 (5 bases). In germline, CDR1 is SGHRS, CDR2 YFSETQ. The CDR3 is 14 residues long. The V end was cut by 4 bases, the J end by 0 bases, with 8 bases between. The CDR3 here is CASSTQGSGNTIYF. CDR3 nucleotide sequence: TGCGCCAGCAGCACCCAGGGCTCTGGAAACACCATATATTTT.

V is TRBV7-9 and J is TRBJ1-5; a possible D gene is TRBD1 (5 bases). The V and J ends lost 0 bases and 6 bases respectively, with 9 bases between them. This CDR3 contains 14 residues. The germline V gene has CDR1 SEHNR and CDR2 FQNEAQ (reference sequence). The chain's CDR3 is CASSLATDPQPQHF. The CDR3 DNA reads as TGTGCCAGCAGCTTAGCGACAGATCCTCAGCCCCAGCATTTT.

This chain uses TRBV2 with TRBJ2-3, with TRBD2 as a possible D gene (5 bases). The CDR3 runs to 13 residues. Germline V gives CDR1 SNHLY, CDR2 FYNNEI. V lost 4 bases and J 5 bases, leaving 10 bases between the germline ends. CDR3 amino acids: CASSATEEDTQYF. The CDR3 region has the DNA TGTGCCAGCAGTGCAACGGAGGAAGATACGCAGTATTTT. Full variable domain (outside the CDR3, taken from reference TRBV2 and TRBJ2-3): EPEVTQTPSHQVTQMGQEVILRCVPISNHLYFYWYRQILGQKVEFLVSFYNNEISEKSEIFDDQFSVERPDGSNFTLKIRSTKLEDSAMYFCASSATEEDTQYFGPGTRLTVL.

The genes are TRBV2 and TRBJ1-2; perhaps TRBD1 as D (6 bases). V dropped 6 bases and J dropped 8 bases, with 22 bases sitting between them. The CDR3 sequence is 15 residues long. Germline-derived CDR1 and CDR2 are SNHLY and FYNNEI. The CDR3 sequence: CASRGGRGASGGYTF. The CDR3 DNA sequence: TGTGCCAGCAGGGGTGGCCGGGGGGCATCGGGAGGCTACACCTTC.

This chain joins TRBV6-1 and TRBJ2-5; no clear D gene. Matching the DNA end better, TRBJ2-7 makes the J call doubtful. Looked up from germline, CDR1 is MNHNS and CDR2 is SASEGT. The CDR3 length is 14 residues. The CDR3: CASSEPSVSYEQYF. The DNA of the CDR3 is TGTGCCAGCAGTGAGCCTTCCGTTTCCTACGAGCAGTACTTC.